This TCR beta chain was sequenced for a study of early T cells in non-severe SARS-CoV-2 infection. Study details: Bulk RNA from unsorted whole blood was sequenced; chains were unpaired. Study-level points and caveats: Anti-spike CD8 specificities were favored by VDJdb matching, whose results missed private and CD4 specificities.

Deletions cut 4 bases from V and 3 bases from J, with 9 bases between. This CDR3 region has 13 residues. From germline, CDR1 is SEHNR and CDR2 FQNEAQ (reference sequence). Individual cDNA molecules each received unique molecular identifiers attached to them. Each CDR3 protein is one row after TCRdb ran MiXCR on the 5' RACE reads. The sample consists of about 80,000 distinct CDR3 sequences, around 15% of them appearing once. Ten or more counts support this clonotype. Its antigen is not known. The sample comprised whole blood. The source of this sequence is an adult who was a healthcare worker with PCR-confirmed SARS-CoV-2 infection or an uninfected control (not recorded which). The J gene is TRBJ1-2, the V gene TRBV7-9; weak D call: TRBD1 (5 bases). CDR3 coding DNA: TGTGCCAGCAGCTCAAAGACAGACTATGGCTACACCTTC. Translation gives CASSSKTDYGYTF.